Listed below are T cell receptor beta chains from one sample, sequenced in a study of cytomegalovirus exposure and HLA in healthy donors. The assay was immunoSEQ multiplex PCR, and TCRdb's table has in-frame clones only and misses some. This sample yields about 70,000 clones, of which almost 95% are seen a single time; 5.3% belongs to the top ten. The sequenced sample was PBMCs. These receptors all come from a man aged 18 to 30 in good health and CMV-seropositive. Both conserved end residues are part of each CDR3. The D gene is left open where the match is weak. For some rows the clone size is stated as once, few or many, or as a class when expanded; others skip it.

d_call,clone_size,v_call,j_call,cdr3_nt,cdr3_aa
.,.,TRBV7-9,TRBJ2-3,TGTGCCAGCAGGATGAGGGACACTGGCACAGATACGCAGTATTTT,CASRMRDTGTDTQYF
.,.,TRBV30,TRBJ1-2,TGTGCCTGGAGCCCAACAGGGCTCCATGGCTACACCTTC,CAWSPTGLHGYTF
TRBD2,once,TRBV7-3,TRBJ2-1,TGTGCCAGCAGCCGTGGACTAGCGGGATACAATGAGCAGTTCTTC,CASSRGLAGYNEQFF
TRBD2,.,TRBV10-2,TRBJ2-7,TGCGCCAGCAGTAGGGACTACCCATACGAGCAGTACTTC,CASSRDYPYEQYF
.,.,TRBV4-1,TRBJ1-2,TGCGCCAGCAGCCAAGAGTGGAGTGGTAACTATGGCTACACCTTC,CASSQEWSGNYGYTF
TRBD2,.,TRBV2,TRBJ2-3,TGTGCCAGTCCTTTAATCCCACTAGCGGCTAGCACAGATACGCAGTATTTT,CASPLIPLAASTDTQYF
.,.,TRBV4-1,TRBJ2-1,TGCGCCAGCAGCCAAGATAGTGATGAGCAGTTCTTC,CASSQDSDEQFF
TRBD1,.,TRBV7-2,TRBJ1-4,TGTGCCAGCAGCGCCCGGACAGGGAATGAAAAACTGTTTTTT,CASSARTGNEKLFF
.,.,TRBV15,TRBJ1-1,TGTGCCACCAGCAGACCCACTGGGGGGGGAACTGAAGCTTTCTTT,CATSRPTGGGTEAFF
TRBD2,.,TRBV4-1,TRBJ2-7,TGCGCCAGCAGCCAAGATCGGTCGGGACTAGCGGCCGACGAGCAGTACTTC,CASSQDRSGLAADEQYF
.,.,TRBV28,TRBJ1-3,TGTGCCAGCAGTTTAGTAGGGGCAGCGGGAAACACCATATATTTT,CASSLVGAAGNTIYF
TRBD1,.,TRBV5-5,TRBJ1-1,TGTGCCAGCAGCCGAGGGACAGTGTTAGCTGAAGCTTTCTTT,CASSRGTVLAEAFF
TRBD1,.,TRBV30,TRBJ2-7,TGTGCCTGGAACCGGGACAGGGCAAGCTCCTACGAGCAGTACTTC,CAWNRDRASSYEQYF
TRBD2,.,TRBV9,TRBJ2-2,TGTGCCAGCAGCGCGCTAGCGGGAGCAACCGGGGAGCTGTTTTTT,CASSALAGATGELFF
TRBD2,.,TRBV10-2,TRBJ2-7,TGCGCCAGCAGTGTGGGACTAGTCGTCGAGCAGTACTTC,CASSVGLVVEQYF
TRBD1,.,TRBV6-4,TRBJ2-6,TGTGCCAGCAGTGATGGACAGGGTGGGGCCAACGTCCTGACTTTC,CASSDGQGGANVLTF
TRBD2,.,TRBV27,TRBJ2-1,TGTGCCAGCACCTTGGGGGGGAGCACCTACAATGAGCAGTTCTTC,CASTLGGSTYNEQFF
TRBD1,.,TRBV19,TRBJ2-7,TGTGCCAGTAGTGCCTTCGGGACAGGGAGGAGCTACGAGCAGTACTTC,CASSAFGTGRSYEQYF
.,.,TRBV7-9,TRBJ2-3,TGTGCCAGCAGCTTTCAAGATACGCAGTATTTT,CASSFQDTQYF
TRBD1,.,TRBV2,TRBJ1-2,TGTGCCAGCAGTAGAGGAGGGGGCTACGGCTACACCTTC,CASSRGGGYGYTF
TRBD1,.,TRBV11-2,TRBJ1-3,TGTGCCAGCGAGACAGGGAGTGGAAACACCATATATTTT,CASETGSGNTIYF
TRBD2,.,TRBV28,TRBJ2-7,TGTGCCAGCAGTTTTTCAGCGGGAGTAAACTCCTACGAGCAGTACTTC,CASSFSAGVNSYEQYF
TRBD2,once,TRBV6-4,TRBJ2-1,TGTGCCAGCAATGACCAAGCGGGAAGCTACAATGAGCAGTTCTTC,CASNDQAGSYNEQFF
TRBD2,.,TRBV4-1,TRBJ2-1,TGCGCCAGCAGCCAGACTAGCGGGAGTGGCAATGAGCAGTTCTTC,CASSQTSGSGNEQFF
.,.,TRBV28,TRBJ2-7,TGTGCCAGCAGTTTTACCACTTACGAGCAGTACTTC,CASSFTTYEQYF
.,.,TRBV29-1,TRBJ2-5,TGCAGCCTGGGAGCGGTGGGGGAGACCCAGTACTTC,CSLGAVGETQYF
TRBD1,.,TRBV30,TRBJ2-5,TGTGCCTGGATTAAGACAGGGGGCTGGGAGACCCAGTACTTC,CAWIKTGGWETQYF
TRBD1,.,TRBV10-2,TRBJ2-2,TGCGCCAGCAGTGAGAATTTCGTGGGACAGCTCACCGGGGAGCTGTTTTTT,CASSENFVGQLTGELFF
.,.,TRBV5-1,TRBJ2-3,TGCGCCAGCAGGCTAGCGAGCACAGATACGCAGTATTTT,CASRLASTDTQYF
.,.,TRBV7-9,TRBJ2-2,TGTGCCAGCAGTAAGCTGTTTTTT,CASSKLFF
.,.,TRBV28,TRBJ2-1,TGTGCCGTCGGAGACCTTCCCGCTCTGAATGAGCAGTTCTTC,CAVGDLPALNEQFF
.,.,TRBV27,TRBJ1-5,TGTGCCAGCAGCCCCCCGACAGGTCAGCCCCAGCATTTT,CASSPPTGQPQHF
.,.,TRBV13,TRBJ2-5,TGTGCCAGCAGCTCAGGACTCCAACTTCAAGAGACCCAGTACTTC,CASSSGLQLQETQYF
.,.,TRBV11-2,TRBJ2-1,TGTGCCAGCACCAAAGGGCGGGATAGCTCCTACAATGAGCAGTTCTTC,CASTKGRDSSYNEQFF
TRBD2,.,TRBV11-1,TRBJ2-1,TGTGCCAGCAGCTTCCGGGAGGGGGACAATGAGCAGTTCTTC,CASSFREGDNEQFF
TRBD2,.,TRBV30,TRBJ2-2,TGTGCCTGGAATGCGGGAGTGGGCGGGGAGCTGTTTTTT,CAWNAGVGGELFF
.,.,TRBV30,TRBJ2-7,TGTGCCTGGACAGTGAACTACGAGCAGTACTTC,CAWTVNYEQYF
.,.,TRBV27,TRBJ2-2,TGTGCCAGCAGTCCACTCCCACACTCCGGGACCGGGGAGCTGTTTTTT,CASSPLPHSGTGELFF
TRBD1,.,TRBV28,TRBJ2-7,TGTGCCAGCAGTGGTAATGACGGACAGGCTGAGGTTTACGAGCAGTACTTC,CASSGNDGQAEVYEQYF
TRBD2,.,TRBV4-1,TRBJ2-7,TGCGCCAGCAGCCACTCGACTAGCGGGAACGAGCAGTACTTC,CASSHSTSGNEQYF
.,.,TRBV6-1,TRBJ1-2,TGTGCCAGCAAGGAGTCGGGTGGCTACACCTTC,CASKESGGYTF
.,once,TRBV2,TRBJ2-3,TGTGCCAGCAGTGGATCCGCCACACGTGTGGATACGCAGTATTTT,CASSGSATRVDTQYF
TRBD2,.,TRBV4-1,TRBJ2-1,TGCGCCAGCAGCCGAGGGGGTTTAGCGGGACTTGGCAATGAGCAGTTCTTC,CASSRGGLAGLGNEQFF
.,.,TRBV10-2,TRBJ1-1,TGCGCCAGCAGTTCTGGGGGGGGGACTGAAGCTTTCTTT,CASSSGGGTEAFF
TRBD2,.,TRBV7-9,TRBJ2-7,TGTGCCAGCAGCTCAGAGGGCAATCTAGCGGACTACTACGAGCAGTACTTC,CASSSEGNLADYYEQYF
TRBD2,once,TRBV5-4,TRBJ2-5,TGTGCCAGGGGGGGAGCGGGGGAGACCCAGTACTTC,CARGGAGETQYF
.,.,TRBV11-2,TRBJ2-3,TGTGCCAGCAGCTTAGTAGACGGGATGGGTGATACGCAGTATTTT,CASSLVDGMGDTQYF
.,.,TRBV11-2,TRBJ2-7,TGTGCCAGCAGCTTTGGAACCTTTCGCGGGAATTACGAGCAGTACTTC,CASSFGTFRGNYEQYF
TRBD1,.,TRBV7-9,TRBJ2-1,TGTGCCAGCAGCGCCCGACAGGGGAATGAGCAGTTCTTC,CASSARQGNEQFF
TRBD1,.,TRBV5-1,TRBJ1-4,TGCGCCAGCAGCCGGGGACAGGGGGGAAGTGAAAAACTGTTTTTT,CASSRGQGGSEKLFF
.,.,TRBV18,TRBJ2-3,TGTGCCAGCTCACCCGACAGGTCAGGGGGCACAGATACGCAGTATTTT,CASSPDRSGGTDTQYF